The 10 T cell receptor beta chains given below trace back to one sample, sequenced in a study of cytomegalovirus exposure and HLA in healthy donors. Primers: 60 Vbeta forward and 13 Jbeta reverse. The assay was immunoSEQ multiplex PCR, and TCRdb's table has in-frame clones only and misses some. The repertoire shows around 34,000 clones; the top ten hold 1.5% to 2%. Input material: PBMCs. The receptors shown here come from a woman aged 40-49 years in good health and CMV-seropositive.

This sequence joins TRBV18 and TRBJ1-4; D perhaps matches TRBD1 (6 bases). The CDR3 has 15 residues. V was pared by 2 bases and J by 2 bases, with 9 bases between. Germline assignment: CDR1 KGHSH and CDR2 LQKENI. This chain's CDR3 is CASSPGQGTNEKLFF. In nucleotides, the CDR3 is TGTGCCAGCTCACCAGGGCAGGGGACTAATGAAAAACTGTTTTTT.

This chain links TRBV5-1 with TRBJ2-3; 14 bases match TRBD2. This CDR3 region has 16 residues. Losses at the gene ends were 1 base for V and 4 bases for J; bases not matched to a gene: 2. CDR1 SGHRS and CDR2 YFSETQ come from the germline V gene. CDR3 residues: CASSLRLAGGSDTQYF. For the CDR3, the DNA is TGCGCCAGCAGCTTGAGACTAGCGGGGGGGTCAGATACGCAGTATTTT.

The CDR3 nucleotides are TGTGCCAGTAAGGGGACAGCCCGCACAGATACGCAGTATTTT. Translated: CASKGTARTDTQYF. V usage is TRBV19 and J usage is TRBJ2-3; 7 bases map to TRBD1. The CDR3 length is 14 residues. CDR1 LNHDA and CDR2 SQIVND come from the germline V gene (reference sequence). Trimming took 7 bases from V and 1 from J; bases not matched to a gene: 5.

CDR3 loop: CATSRPGQGFTEAFF. The CDR3, as DNA: TGTGCCACCAGCAGACCGGGACAGGGTTTTACTGAAGCTTTCTTT. V usage is TRBV15 and J usage is TRBJ1-1; 9 nucleotides agree with TRBD1. The CDR3 consists of 15 residues. The germline V gene has CDR1 LNHNV and CDR2 YYDKDF (reference sequence). The V segment lost 2 bases and the J segment 5 bases; nucleotides outside the gene matches: 6.

The chain couples TRBV6-5 to TRBJ2-7; D perhaps matches TRBD2 (5 bases). CDR3 length: 12 residues. Trimming cost V 5 bases and J 4 bases, with 9 bases left between them. Germline loops: CDR1 MNHEY, CDR2 SVGAGI. The CDR3 DNA sequence: TGTGCCAGCAGTGCCCGGGAATACGAGCAGTACTTC. This encodes CASSAREYEQYF.

This sequence joins TRBV29-1 and TRBJ2-7; TRBD2 might be the D (7 bases). Trimming removed 4 bases from V and 2 bases from J, with 9 bases in between. The CDR3 is 12 amino acids. Germline lookup yields CDR1 SQVTM and CDR2 ANQGSEA. The CDR3 loop is CSVGGGTYEQYF. The CDR3 nucleotides read TGCAGCGTTGGGGGGGGCACCTACGAGCAGTACTTC.

This sequence joins TRBV6-5 and TRBJ2-7, with a weak D call TRBD2 (6 bases). CDR1 MNHEY and CDR2 SVGAGI come from the germline V gene. With 2 bases removed from V and 3 bases from J, the gap between germline ends came to 8 bases. This CDR3 region has 13 residues. CDR3 coding DNA: TGTGCCAGCAGTTACCGGGGAGGCTACGAGCAGTACTTC. This encodes CASSYRGGYEQYF.

The rearrangement uses TRBV6-1 and TRBJ1-5; no clear D gene. The CDR3 loop spans 13 amino acids. Trimming shortened V by 1 base and J by 4 bases, and 5 bases separated the two germline ends. Germline assignment: CDR1 MNHNS and CDR2 SASEGT. The CDR3 nucleotides are TGTGCCAGCAGTGAAGAGAGGAATCAGCCCCAGCATTTT. This gives the protein CASSEERNQPQHF.

This rearrangement joins TRBV7-9 to TRBJ1-1; the match to TRBD1 covers 8 bases. With V trimmed by 4 bases and J by 1 base, 5 bases remained unmatched. Germline V gene sequence: CDR1 SEHNR, CDR2 FQNEAQ (reference sequence). The CDR3 spans 15 residues. CDR3 bases: TGTGCCAGCAGCTCCTACAGGGGGGGGAACACTGAAGCTTTCTTT. It encodes CASSSYRGGNTEAFF.

V usage is TRBV7-9 and J usage is TRBJ2-5; D gene uncertain. Germline lookup yields CDR1 SEHNR and CDR2 FQNEAQ (reference sequence). V gave up 5 bases and J gave up 0 bases, with 7 bases separating them. This CDR3 spans 13 amino acids. CDR3 bases: TGTGCCAGCAGCCATCAGTACCAAGAGACCCAGTACTTC. Amino acid sequence: CASSHQYQETQYF.